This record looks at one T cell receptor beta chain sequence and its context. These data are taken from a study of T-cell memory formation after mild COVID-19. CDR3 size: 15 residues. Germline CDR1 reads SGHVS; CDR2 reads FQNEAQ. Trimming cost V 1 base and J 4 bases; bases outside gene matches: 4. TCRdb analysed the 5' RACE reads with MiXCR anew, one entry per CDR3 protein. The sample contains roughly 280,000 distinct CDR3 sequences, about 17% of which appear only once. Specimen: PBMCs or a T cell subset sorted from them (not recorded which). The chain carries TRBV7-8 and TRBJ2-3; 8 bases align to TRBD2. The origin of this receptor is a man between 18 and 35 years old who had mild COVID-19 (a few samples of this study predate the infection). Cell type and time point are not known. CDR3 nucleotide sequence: TGTGCCAGCAGCTTAGAGGGGCGGGGGGCAGATACGCAGTATTTT. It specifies CASSLEGRGADTQYF.